This T cell receptor beta chain was sequenced in a study of blood T cell repertoires in COVID-19. As for the study in general: Sources were T cells, B-cell-depleted T cells, or PBMCs; the material itself was cDNA or gDNA.

The data were produced by immunoSEQ multiplex PCR, yet TCRdb's version contains in-frame clones alone and is incomplete. The table has under 200,000 clones, 70% to 90% seen once. The CDR3 length is 11 residues. V lost 2 bases, J lost 5 bases, and 4 bases lay in between. Germline loops: CDR1 SEHNR, CDR2 FQNEAQ (reference sequence). The V and J genes are TRBV7-9 and TRBJ2-7; D ambiguous. The sequence derives from a woman aged 55 to 70 with COVID-19, enrolled during active disease. The sample taken for sequencing was peripheral blood. The CDR3 DNA reads as TGTGCCAGCAGCTTATCTCACGAGCAGTACTTC. Residues: CASSLSHEQYF. The full variable domain, rest sourced from reference TRBV7-9 and TRBJ2-7, is DTGVSQNPRHKITKRGQNVTFRCDPISEHNRLYWYRQTLGQGPEFLTYFQNEAQLEKSRLLSDRFSAERPKGSFSTLEIQRTEQGDSAMYLCASSLSHEQYFGPGTRLTVT.